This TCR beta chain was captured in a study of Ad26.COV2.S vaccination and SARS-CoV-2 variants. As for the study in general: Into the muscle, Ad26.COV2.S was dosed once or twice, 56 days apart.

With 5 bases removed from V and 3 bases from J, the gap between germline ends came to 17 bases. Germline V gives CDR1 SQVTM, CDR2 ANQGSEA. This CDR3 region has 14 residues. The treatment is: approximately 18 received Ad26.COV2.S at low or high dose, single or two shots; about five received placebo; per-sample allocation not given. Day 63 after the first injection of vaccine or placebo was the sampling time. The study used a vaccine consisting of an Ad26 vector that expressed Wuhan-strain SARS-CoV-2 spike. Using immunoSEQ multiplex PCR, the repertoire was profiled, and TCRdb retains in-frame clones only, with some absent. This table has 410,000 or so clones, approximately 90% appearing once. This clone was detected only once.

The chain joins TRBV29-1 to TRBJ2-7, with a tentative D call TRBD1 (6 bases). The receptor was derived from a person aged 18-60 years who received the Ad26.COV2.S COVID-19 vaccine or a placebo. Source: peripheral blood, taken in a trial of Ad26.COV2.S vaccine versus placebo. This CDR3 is CSVSEQGVGYEQYF. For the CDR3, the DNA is TGCAGCGTTTCCGAACAGGGAGTGGGCTACGAGCAGTACTTC.